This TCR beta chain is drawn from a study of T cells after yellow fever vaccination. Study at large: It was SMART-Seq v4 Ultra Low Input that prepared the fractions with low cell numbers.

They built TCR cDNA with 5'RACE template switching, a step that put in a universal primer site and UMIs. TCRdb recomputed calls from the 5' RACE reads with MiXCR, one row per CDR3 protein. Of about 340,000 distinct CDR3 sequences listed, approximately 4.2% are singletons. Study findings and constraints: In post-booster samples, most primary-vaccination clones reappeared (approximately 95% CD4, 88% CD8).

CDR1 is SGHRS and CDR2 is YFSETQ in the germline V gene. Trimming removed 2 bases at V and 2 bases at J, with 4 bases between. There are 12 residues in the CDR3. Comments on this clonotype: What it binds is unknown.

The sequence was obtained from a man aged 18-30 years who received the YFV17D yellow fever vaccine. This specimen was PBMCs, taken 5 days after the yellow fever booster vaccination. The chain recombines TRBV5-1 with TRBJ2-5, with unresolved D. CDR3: CASSFTQETQYF. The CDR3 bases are TGCGCCAGCAGCTTCACGCAAGAGACCCAGTACTTC. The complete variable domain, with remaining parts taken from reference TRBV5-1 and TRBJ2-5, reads KAGVTQTPRYLIKTRGQQVTLSCSPISGHRSVSWYQQTPGQGLQFLFEYFSETQRNKGNFPGRFSGRQFSNSRSEMNVSTLELGDSALYLCASSFTQETQYFGPGTRLLVL.